The 13 T cell receptor beta chains given below trace back to one sample, sequenced in a study of blood T cells in healthy people across ages. A J-beta primer mix and a sample-barcoded 5' primer were used in a second PCR of roughly 6 to 11 cycles. TCRdb re-called the 5' RACE reads with MiXCR, one entry per CDR3 protein. The table includes more than 1 million distinct CDR3 sequences, over 35% detected once. What was sequenced was blood. The receptor source for this set is a woman in her sixties or seventies in good health.

The V call is TRBV20-1, the J call TRBJ2-1; 9 bases are a match to TRBD2. Germline assignment: CDR1 DFQATT and CDR2 SNEGSKA (reference sequence). V lost 3 bases to trimming and J lost 7 bases; unmatched junction nucleotides: 7. This CDR3 is built from 14 residues. As DNA, the CDR3 is TGCAGTGCTAGGTCGCGGGAGGGCCGAAATGAGCAGTTCTTC. This codes for CSARSREGRNEQFF.

This clonotype was picked up a small number of times. The chain has TRBV6-5 and TRBJ2-6, with 8 bases that match TRBD1. V gave up 0 bases and J gave up 0 bases; unmatched junction bases: 7. CDR3 length: 19 amino acids. The V gene's germline CDR1 is MNHEY and CDR2 SVGAGI. CDR3 protein: CASSYSTGTGYSGANVLTF. The CDR3 nucleotides are TGTGCCAGCAGTTACTCGACAGGGACAGGCTACTCTGGGGCCAACGTCCTGACTTTC.

The chain uses TRBV3-1 and TRBJ2-1; D is possibly TRBD2 (6 bases). This CDR3 has 16 residues. V was shortened by 1 base and J by 5 bases, with 15 bases between the two germline ends. Per the germline V gene, CDR1 is LGHDT and CDR2 is YNNKEL (reference sequence). As DNA, the CDR3 is TGTGCCAGCAGCCAAGGCCCAGCGGGCCGGAACAATGAGCAGTTCTTC. This sequence encodes CASSQGPAGRNNEQFF.

This clonotype was picked up a small number of times. The chain joins TRBV3-1 to TRBJ1-1, with D maybe TRBD1 (5 bases). The CDR3 spans 14 residues. Trimming cost V 0 bases and J 1 base, with 6 bases left between them. Germline assignment: CDR1 LGHDT and CDR2 YNNKEL (reference sequence). DNA of the CDR3: TGTGCCAGCAGCCAAGAGGGGCGGAACACTGAAGCTTTCTTT. This sequence encodes CASSQEGRNTEAFF.

V usage is TRBV20-1 and J usage is TRBJ2-7, with 9 nucleotides matching TRBD1. This CDR3 spans 11 amino acids. Germline V gives CDR1 DFQATT, CDR2 SNEGSKA (reference sequence). Germline trimming cut 8 bases from V and 8 bases from J; bases unmatched to any gene: 7. CDR3 loop: CSSEQGAKQYF. The CDR3 DNA sequence: TGCAGTTCGGAACAGGGGGCGAAGCAGTACTTC.

This clonotype was seen a few times. The V and J genes are TRBV28 and TRBJ2-7, with D tentatively TRBD1 or TRBD2 (5 bases each). The V and J ends lost 5 bases and 2 bases respectively, with 16 bases between them. There are 15 residues in the CDR3. Germline V CDR1 and CDR2: MDHEN, SYDVKM. The CDR3 DNA is TGTGCCAGCAGTGCCCCCGGGACGCCCCCCTACGAGCAGTACTTC. Translation: CASSAPGTPPYEQYF.

The gene calls are TRBV27 and TRBJ2-7; 9 bases map to TRBD2. Unmatched junction bases numbered 9, after V lost 5 bases and J lost 4 bases. The CDR3 covers 15 residues. CDR1 MNHEY and CDR2 SMNVEV come from the germline V gene (reference sequence). Written as DNA, the CDR3 is TGTGCCAGCAGTCAACAAGCGGGGGGAAGGTACGAGCAGTACTTC. Translation: CASSQQAGGRYEQYF.

This clonotype has more than one count but fewer than ten. The V call is TRBV3-1, the J call TRBJ2-7, with D possibly TRBD2 on 6 matching bases. Germline V gene sequence: CDR1 LGHDT, CDR2 YNNKEL (reference sequence). The CDR3 totals 14 residues. Between the trimmed V and J ends, which lost 4 bases and 7 bases, there was a span of 17 bases. The CDR3 sequence is CASSPHPLAGEQYF. CDR3 in DNA: TGTGCCAGCAGCCCCCACCCACTAGCCGGGGAGCAGTACTTC.

This chain joins TRBV10-3 and TRBJ2-7; TRBD2 is a possible D gene (6 bases). The V gene lost 0 bases and the J gene lost 2 bases, with 11 bases spanning the gap. The CDR3 is made up of 15 amino acids. Germline CDR1 and CDR2: ENHRY and SYGVKD. CDR3 DNA: TGTGCCATCAGTGAGTCGGAGGGTTGGGCCTACGAGCAGTACTTC. It is translated as CAISESEGWAYEQYF.

V usage is TRBV6-2 or TRBV6-3 and J usage is TRBJ1-3; no firm D call. This CDR3 comprises 15 residues. Germline CDR1 is MNHEY and CDR2 is SVGEGT. Trimming cost V 2 bases and J 4 bases, with 12 bases left between them. The CDR3 DNA sequence: TGTGCCAGCAGTTACAGCCAAAAATCCGGAAACACCATATATTTT. This codes for CASSYSQKSGNTIYF.

The gene calls are TRBV6-1 and TRBJ2-5, with D tentatively TRBD1 (6 bases). This CDR3 is 15 amino acids long. V was pared by 4 bases and J by 2 bases, with 14 bases between. Germline CDR1 is MNHNS and CDR2 is SASEGT. The CDR3: CASSALRGPQETQYF. CDR3 DNA sequence: TGTGCCAGCAGTGCCCTCAGGGGACCGCAAGAGACCCAGTACTTC.

As to this clonotype: This may come from a read error, since a much larger clone is one base off. V and J are TRBV24-1 and TRBJ2-5; 7 bases fit TRBD1. V trimming: 7 bases; J trimming: 11 bases; junction bases outside the gene matches: 15. This CDR3 region has 14 residues. Germline assignment: CDR1 KGHDR and CDR2 SFDVKD. This chain's CDR3 is CATRGDSTTYEQYF. The CDR3 region has the DNA TGTGCCACCAGGGGGGACAGCACAACCTATGAGCAGTACTTC.

V and J are TRBV6-2 or TRBV6-3 and TRBJ1-1; D unclear. Trimming pared 5 bases from V and 8 bases from J, leaving 15 bases between. Looked up from germline, CDR1 is MNHEY and CDR2 is SVGEGT. The CDR3 has 13 amino acids. CDR3 in DNA: TGTGCCAGCAGTCGCGGGGAGGCGGGCGAAGCTTTCTTT. Its protein product is CASSRGEAGEAFF.